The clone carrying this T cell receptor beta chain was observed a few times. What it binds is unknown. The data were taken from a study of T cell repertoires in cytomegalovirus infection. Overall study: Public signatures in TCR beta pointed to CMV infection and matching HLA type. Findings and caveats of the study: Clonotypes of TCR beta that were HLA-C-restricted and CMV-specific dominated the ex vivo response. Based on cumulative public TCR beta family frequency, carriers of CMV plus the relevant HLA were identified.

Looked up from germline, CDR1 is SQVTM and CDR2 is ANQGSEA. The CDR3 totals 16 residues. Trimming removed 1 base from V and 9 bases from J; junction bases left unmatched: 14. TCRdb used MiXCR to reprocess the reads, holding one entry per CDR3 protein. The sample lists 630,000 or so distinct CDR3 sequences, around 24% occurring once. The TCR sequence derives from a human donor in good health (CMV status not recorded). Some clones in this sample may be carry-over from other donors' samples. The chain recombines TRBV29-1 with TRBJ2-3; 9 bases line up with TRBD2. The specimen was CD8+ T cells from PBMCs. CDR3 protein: CSVEVVMAGGPWTQYF. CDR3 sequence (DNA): TGCAGCGTTGAAGTGGTTATGGCGGGGGGGCCTTGGACGCAGTATTTT.